These T cell receptor beta chains were read from a single sample in a study of blood T cell repertoires in COVID-19. TCRdb's copy holds only in-frame clones and misses some; the assay was immunoSEQ multiplex PCR. The table records 200,000 to 250,000 clones, roughly 84% of them present only once. Sequenced input: peripheral blood. These receptor sequences come from a young man with active or convalescent COVID-19. The CDR3 runs from the conserved cysteine through the conserved F or W. D genes are given only for firm matches. Part of the rows lack a size; the others show once, few, many or a class for expanded clones.

v_call,clone_size,j_call,d_call,cdr3_aa,cdr3_nt
TRBV27,NA,TRBJ2-7,NA,CASSFSPGSGYEQYF,TGTGCCAGCAGTTTCAGCCCTGGTAGCGGCTACGAGCAGTACTTC
TRBV6-5,NA,TRBJ1-1,NA,CASISSPGDTEAFF,TGTGCCAGCATTTCGAGTCCAGGGGACACTGAAGCTTTCTTT
TRBV18,once,TRBJ1-3,NA,CASSPQVAGPGNTIYF,TGTGCCAGCTCACCACAGGTAGCAGGGCCCGGAAACACCATATATTTT
TRBV24-1,NA,TRBJ2-3,TRBD2,CATSGEGSKVVTQYF,TGTGCCACCAGTGGGGAGGGGAGTAAGGTTGTTACGCAGTATTTT
TRBV4-1,NA,TRBJ2-5,TRBD2,CASSPLGGRGETQYF,TGCGCCAGCAGCCCCTTAGGCGGGAGGGGAGAGACCCAGTACTTC
TRBV24-1,NA,TRBJ2-1,TRBD2,CATRGGRSGLAGGHQFF,TGCGCCACCCGGGGGGGCAGGTCGGGACTAGCGGGGGGGCACCAGTTCTTC
TRBV2,NA,TRBJ2-4,TRBD2,CASKTSDIQYF,TGTGCCAGCAAAACTAGCGACATTCAGTACTTC
TRBV6-5,NA,TRBJ2-3,NA,CASRVAGSGTDTQYF,TGTGCCAGCAGGGTGGCCGGGAGCGGCACAGATACGCAGTATTTT
TRBV27,once,TRBJ2-3,TRBD2,CASSFGGRADTQYF,TGTGCCAGCAGTTTTGGCGGGAGGGCAGATACGCAGTATTTT
TRBV7-2,NA,TRBJ2-7,NA,CASSLGGGQTYEQYF,TGTGCCAGCAGCCTCGGAGGGGGACAGACCTACGAGCAGTACTTC
TRBV18,NA,TRBJ1-5,NA,CASSRRRGSNQPQHF,TGTGCCAGCTCCCGTAGGCGGGGTAGCAATCAGCCCCAGCATTTT
TRBV7-7,few,TRBJ2-5,NA,CASSLDAGSETQYF,TGTGCCAGCAGCCTAGATGCAGGGTCGGAGACCCAGTACTTC
TRBV12-3/TRBV12-4,NA,TRBJ2-7,NA,CASSLSGREQYF,TGTGCCAGCAGTTTATCTGGGAGGGAGCAGTACTTC
TRBV11-2,NA,TRBJ1-2,NA,CASARGAGGYTF,TGTGCCAGCGCCCGAGGGGCGGGGGGCTACACCTTC
TRBV14,NA,TRBJ1-1,NA,CASSQQMNTEAFF,TGTGCCAGCAGCCAACAGATGAACACTGAAGCTTTCTTT
TRBV30,NA,TRBJ2-5,TRBD2,CAWSGFSGKETQYF,TGTGCCTGGAGTGGGTTTAGCGGGAAGGAGACCCAGTACTTC
TRBV5-1,NA,TRBJ2-3,TRBD2,CASSFSGGNTDTQYF,TGCGCCAGCAGCTTTAGCGGGGGGAACACAGATACGCAGTATTTT
TRBV20-1,NA,TRBJ1-1,NA,CSADTNTEAFF,TGCAGTGCAGACACCAACACTGAAGCTTTCTTT
TRBV18,NA,TRBJ2-1,TRBD2,CASSPVVASGTRYNEQFF,TGTGCCAGCTCTCCGGTGGTGGCTAGCGGGACCCGATACAATGAGCAGTTCTTC
TRBV5-1,NA,TRBJ2-7,TRBD1,CASSTSGGSYEQYF,TGCGCCAGCAGCACCTCAGGGGGTTCCTACGAGCAGTACTTC
TRBV18,NA,TRBJ1-1,TRBD1,CASSPLYRDRGAPEAFF,TGTGCCAGCTCACCACTTTATCGAGACAGGGGGGCCCCTGAAGCTTTCTTT